Listed below are T cell receptor beta chains from one sample, sequenced in a study of blood T cells in healthy people across ages. Using its own MiXCR run on the 5' RACE reads, TCRdb lists one record per CDR3 protein. The sample shows hundreds of thousands of distinct CDR3 sequences, approximately 25% of them seen only once. These records were also assigned to another study, of T cells of mothers and their children.

The sample was blood. The receptors derive from a boy between 10 and 17 years old in good health. CDR3s include the opening cysteine and the closing phenylalanine or tryptophan. Each record gives: clone size, J gene, D gene, V gene, CDR3 protein. D genes are given only for firm matches. Only some rows state a clone size, as once, few, many or a class for expanded clones.

>few|TRBJ2-4|-|TRBV27
CASSSPPYLAKNIQYF
>once|TRBJ2-5|TRBD2|TRBV3-1
CASSPTSGNQETQYF
>-|-|-|TRBV2
CASSGSATSYEQYF
>-|TRBJ2-1|TRBD1|TRBV14
CASSPYRGNEQFF
>few|TRBJ1-1|-|TRBV29-1
CSVEGVTNTEAFF
>-|TRBJ2-7|TRBD1|TRBV29-1
CSVVTGGLNEQYF
>-|TRBJ2-1|-|TRBV9
CASSAPALAEYNEQFF
>-|TRBJ2-7|-|TRBV2
CASSPLAGYEQYF
>-|TRBJ2-1|-|TRBV10-3
CAISEARPSSYNEQFF
>few|TRBJ2-1|TRBD2|TRBV18
CASSPPGLTYNEQFF
>few|TRBJ2-1|-|TRBV5-4
CASSHWADRYNEQFF
>few|TRBJ2-7|-|TRBV12-3/TRBV12-4
CASSSGGGSYEQYF
>few|TRBJ2-7|TRBD1|TRBV4-3
CASRMDPQGIERYEQYF
>few|-|-|TRBV29-1
CSVVGLGGHNEQFF
>-|TRBJ2-5|-|TRBV6-2/TRBV6-3
CASSSWDQETQYF
>few|TRBJ2-5|-|TRBV5-1
CASSGSDTETQYF
>-|-|TRBD2|TRBV27
CASSLFVTSGTQETQYF
>few|TRBJ2-5|-|TRBV25-1
CASSEYMGERETQYF
>-|TRBJ2-7|-|TRBV6-6
CASSHPGLTAYEQYF
>few|TRBJ1-5|-|TRBV21-1
CASSIGGDSNQPQHF
>few|TRBJ2-6|-|TRBV29-1
CSVVRWDSGANVLTF
>few|TRBJ2-3|-|TRBV4-1
CASSQDEGRDTQYF
>-|TRBJ2-5|-|TRBV25-1
CACRGGVQETQYF
>-|TRBJ2-5|-|TRBV7-9
CASSLAWQAGKETQYF
>-|TRBJ2-7|-|TRBV29-1
CSVEESGYEQYF
>-|-|TRBD2|TRBV14
CASSQDGLAGGPRNEQFF
>few|TRBJ1-4|-|TRBV7-2
CASRPGGWGEKLFF
>-|TRBJ2-5|-|TRBV9
CASSVGSMETQYF
>-|TRBJ2-5|TRBD1|TRBV2
CASSTTGGEETQYF
>-|-|-|TRBV29-1
CSVEDPDLSYEQYF
>few|TRBJ1-5|-|TRBV12-3/TRBV12-4
CASSFGQRAQPQHF
>-|TRBJ2-7|-|TRBV29-1
CSVRYGDYEQYF
>few|TRBJ2-3|-|TRBV6-2/TRBV6-3
CASSYALIPTQYF
>-|TRBJ2-7|-|TRBV27
CASRQQGSSYEQYF
>-|TRBJ2-6|-|TRBV7-2
CASSLSPALGANVLTF
>-|TRBJ1-2|-|TRBV29-1
CSVEWSGRYGYTF
>-|TRBJ2-2|-|TRBV29-1
CSVDEGRLNTGEPFF
>-|-|TRBD2|TRBV29-1
CSVGRTSGYEQYF
>-|TRBJ1-2|TRBD1|TRBV7-2
CASSLVTGTGVGYTF
>-|TRBJ1-2|-|TRBV5-1
CASSLGQREGYTF
>-|TRBJ2-7|-|TRBV5-1
CASSLAFPDRAHEQYF
>-|TRBJ2-7|TRBD2|TRBV20-1
CSAQLASGGYEQYF
>-|TRBJ2-7|-|TRBV5-4
CASSSWPQHEQYF
>few|TRBJ2-7|TRBD2|TRBV28
CASSFKIAGESSYEQYF
>-|TRBJ2-1|TRBD1|TRBV4-3
CASGTGTGAYNEQFF
>few|TRBJ1-6|-|TRBV4-3
CASSQDGVSPLHF
>few|TRBJ1-4|-|TRBV2
CASSVDEKLFF
>-|TRBJ2-1|-|TRBV7-2
CASSAAASSYNEQFF
>few|-|TRBD2|TRBV5-1
CASSSGWSSGRTYEQYF
>few|TRBJ2-7|TRBD2|TRBV5-1
CASSLSGSPPYEQYF
>-|TRBJ1-1|TRBD1|TRBV5-1
CASSSQGAGTEAFF
>-|-|TRBD1|TRBV2
CASSEGGGLYEQYF
>-|TRBJ2-1|-|TRBV20-1
CSARSELGSSYNEQFF
>few|-|-|TRBV20-1
CSVWAAGEQFF